The sequence of this TCR beta chain was determined in a study of blood T cells in healthy people across ages. Study-level results: Getting older went along with TCR beta diversity per million T cells dropping roughly linearly.

Then a second PCR, running roughly 6 to 11 cycles, was carried out with a sample-barcoded 5' primer and a J-beta primer mix. In TCRdb, the 5' RACE reads were re-called with MiXCR into one record per CDR3 protein. The sample has roughly 1,500,000 distinct CDR3 sequences; 42% are singletons. There are 16 residues in the CDR3. V lost 4 bases to trimming and J lost 7 bases; unmatched junction nucleotides: 11. A remark on this clonotype: Its antigen remains unidentified.

Sequenced sample: blood. The chain joins TRBV12-3 or TRBV12-4 to TRBJ1-4; 8 positions match TRBD1. The TCR was taken from a woman aged 18-29 years in good health. CDR3 bases: TGTGCCAGCAGTTCCACCGGACAGGGAGGGGGTGAAAAACTGTTTTTT. This encodes CASSSTGQGGGEKLFF.